This T cell receptor (beta chain) was identified in a study of CD8 T cells in ankylosing spondylitis. Overall study findings and caveats: Reports of some motif variants in reactive arthritis synovial fluid and blood predate this one. CD8+ by phenotype, disease-linked clones were relatively rare in peripheral blood. In ankylosing spondylitis blood, a motif of roughly eight highly homologous TCR beta variants appeared characteristic. Clones linked to disease were reported to show significant enrichment in matched ankylosing spondylitis synovial fluid.

In the case of this clonotype: The antigen is undetermined.

Libraries of TCR beta came from quantitative 5'-RACE with molecular barcodes. TCRdb fed the 5' RACE reads into MiXCR, producing one record per CDR3 protein. The profile shows about 330,000 distinct CDR3 sequences, 8% of them singletons. Germline values: CDR1 MDHEN, CDR2 SYDVKM. The CDR3 sequence is 18 residues long. Trimming removed 2 bases from V and 1 base from J; junction bases left unmatched: 9. The TCR comes from a male donor with ankylosing spondylitis. Sequenced material: blood, either unsorted or a sorted T cell fraction (not recorded which). The rearrangement links TRBV28 to TRBJ1-4; TRBD1 agrees at 8 bases. The CDR3 sequence: CASSLQGALFLTNEKLFF. CDR3 coding DNA: TGTGCCAGCAGTTTACAGGGGGCGCTTTTCTTAACTAATGAAAAACTGTTTTTT.